This TCR beta chain derives from a study of T-cell memory formation after mild COVID-19. This clonotype was detected a few times. TCRdb reprocessed the 5' RACE reads with MiXCR, giving one entry per CDR3 protein. Here the sample spans about 350,000 distinct CDR3 sequences, about 13% being singletons. The clonotype originates from a man between 18 and 35 years old who had mild COVID-19 (a few samples of this study predate the infection). Cell type and time point are not known. Specimen: PBMCs or a T cell subset sorted from them (not recorded which).

The CDR3 sequence is CASSLDRLGEQFF. The CDR3 DNA follows: TGTGCCAGCAGCTTAGATCGATTGGGTGAGCAGTTCTTC. This rearrangement joins TRBV11-2 to TRBJ2-1; D ambiguous. Germline CDR1 reads SGHAT; CDR2 reads FQNNGV. This CDR3 contains 13 residues. V lost 0 bases and J 9 bases, leaving 9 bases between the germline ends.